This entry describes one T cell receptor beta chain. This clone has just one count. It lacks a known antigen. No base quality values were provided; no much bigger clone lies one nucleotide off. Participants in the prospective study were enrolled through a virtual design, were aged about 18 to 100 years, and lived in roughly 25 United States geographic areas. In the prospective study, cohorts were assigned on the basis of participant-reported clinical history obtained from a screening survey and a study questionnaire. In the prospective study, whole blood, serum and a nasopharyngeal or oropharyngeal swab were collected from each participant by mobile phlebotomists. Prospective study participants could optionally give additional blood draws and questionnaires over a roughly 2-month period. Before DNA extraction, prospective study blood samples were shipped either frozen or at room temperature. This sample was taken from a study of blood T cell repertoires in COVID-19 (dated by TCRdb to the early 2020s). About the full investigation: Collaborator samples came from the United States, Italy and Spain and covered acute and convalescent phases of COVID-19. The material from the prospective study consisted of cDNA or gDNA derived from T cells, B-cell-depleted T cells, or PBMCs. The dataset comprised deeply sampled blood TCRbeta repertoires from subjects exposed to, actively infected with, or recovered from COVID-19. The repertoires were released in a freely available public database meant as a resource for research on the immune response to SARS-CoV-2. Samples came from the ongoing ImmuneRACE study (first 160 participants) plus 1,254 subjects from 6 global collaborators. Sample metadata almost always included a de-identified subject ID, COVID-19 status, age in years and sex. Where available, HLA class I and class II types were obtained from metadata supplied by the sample provider rather than from assay-based typing.

TCRbeta CDR3 regions were amplified from genomic DNA using the immunoSEQ Assay, a bias-controlled multiplex PCR. Under the source paper's analysis protocol: The number of nucleated cells in each sample was estimated from the amplification of reference gene primers within the assay. To quantify the absolute abundance of each unique TCRbeta CDR3 rearrangement, sequence reads were collapsed and filtered. Productive Simpson clonality was computed per sample as the square root of Simpson's diversity index over productive rearrangements. Entries here come from immuneACCESS through TCRdb and include only in-frame sequences with V and J called. Some clones fail to appear in such tables; in the studies checked, an unresolved V gene covers under half of the shortfall, and the cause of the remainder is unknown. The D gene and trimming were derived from the DNA, and the V and J assignments and clone size from that table. The sample data list about 200,000 clones, and roughly 83% of these were observed just once. The top ten clonotypes cover 5.6% of the sample.

CDR1 and CDR2 are drawn from the germline V gene (reference sequence): SEHNR, FQNEAQ. Including the terminal cysteine and phenylalanine, the CDR3 comprises 11 residues. Just CDR3 DNA is preserved here, 33 bases in frame from base 1. V drops 5 bases and J drops 3 bases, leaving 4 bases in between. Paper-wide results and their limitations: The amount of clinical and demographic metadata varied by source and participant and was provided uncurated.

This sequence uses TRBV7-9 and TRBJ1-1; the D gene identity is not certain. The TCR comes from a man aged 35 to 55 with acute COVID-19. The sequenced material came from PBMCs or T cells enriched from blood (not recorded which). The CDR3: CASSLYTEAFF. The DNA is as follows: TGTGCCAGCAGCCTGTACACTGAAGCTTTCTTT.